Following are 11 T cell receptor beta chains from one sample sequenced in a study of cytomegalovirus exposure and HLA in healthy donors. Amplification used 60 Vbeta primers and 13 Jbeta primers. Sequenced by immunoSEQ multiplex PCR; TCRdb stores in-frame clones only, minus some. This table holds 100,000 to 150,000 clones, approximately 78% found once. Sequenced: PBMCs. These receptors originate from a woman aged 25 to 39 in good health and CMV-seronegative.

This chain connects TRBV5-6 to TRBJ1-1, with D perhaps TRBD1 (6 bases). The length of the CDR3 is 14 residues. CDR1 and CDR2 (germline): SGHDT, YYEEEE. Trimming took off 2 bases at V and 4 bases at J, with 12 bases between the two ends. CDR3 amino acids: CASSLVSRGTEAFF. The CDR3 coding sequence is TGTGCCAGCAGCTTAGTTAGCAGGGGCACTGAAGCTTTCTTT.

This clone has more than one count but fewer than ten. The V call is TRBV7-8, the J call TRBJ1-1; 11 nucleotides line up with TRBD1. CDR1 is SGHVS and CDR2 is FQNEAQ in the germline V gene. CDR3 size: 14 residues. The V gene end was trimmed by 5 bases and the J gene end by 5 bases; junction bases not matched to a gene: 4. The chain's CDR3 is CASSPGTGGTEAFF. The CDR3 nucleotides read TGTGCCAGCAGCCCCGGGACAGGGGGGACTGAAGCTTTCTTT.

This sequence joins TRBV5-1 and TRBJ1-3, with D tentatively TRBD1 (5 bases). V was shortened by 1 base and J by 0 bases, with 11 bases between the two germline ends. Germline V gives CDR1 SGHRS, CDR2 YFSETQ. The CDR3 runs 16 residues. CDR3 region: CASSLWRGGSGNTIYF. CDR3 DNA sequence: TGCGCCAGCAGCTTGTGGCGGGGGGGCTCTGGAAACACCATATATTTT.

This clone has just one count. The rearrangement uses TRBV2 and TRBJ2-2; tentatively, D is TRBD2 (6 bases). Trimming removed 2 bases from V and 1 base from J, with 17 bases in between. The CDR3 spans 18 residues. Germline values: CDR1 SNHLY, CDR2 FYNNEI. The CDR3 spells CASSETGFLSGNTGELFF. As DNA, the CDR3 is TGTGCCAGCAGTGAAACGGGGTTTCTTAGCGGGAACACCGGGGAGCTGTTTTTT. Based on the CDR3 plus reference TRBV2 and TRBJ2-2, the full variable domain is EPEVTQTPSHQVTQMGQEVILRCVPISNHLYFYWYRQILGQKVEFLVSFYNNEISEKSEIFDDQFSVERPDGSNFTLKIRSTKLEDSAMYFCASSETGFLSGNTGELFFGEGSRLTVL.

The chain uses TRBV5-1 and TRBJ2-5, with 8 positions matching TRBD1. This CDR3 is built from 15 residues. Trimming took 2 bases from V and 5 from J; bases not matched to a gene: 8. Germline assignment: CDR1 SGHRS and CDR2 YFSETQ. Here the CDR3 DNA reads TGCGCCAGCAGCTTAACAGGGGGAAGGGGGGAGACCCAGTACTTC. It yields the protein CASSLTGGRGETQYF.

The chain links TRBV27 to TRBJ2-7, with a weak D call TRBD2 (6 bases). The germline V gene encodes CDR1 MNHEY and CDR2 SMNVEV (reference sequence). V was clipped by 2 bases and J by 2 bases, with 13 bases between them. The CDR3 contains 15 residues. Here the CDR3 DNA reads TGTGCCAGCAGTTTAAACTGGGGAGGAACCTACGAGCAGTACTTC. It specifies CASSLNWGGTYEQYF.

The J gene is TRBJ1-5, the V gene TRBV6-5; D not resolved. The CDR3 runs 14 residues. Trimming pared 6 bases from V and 5 bases from J, leaving 14 bases between. Germline V gene data show CDR1 as MNHEY and CDR2 as SVGAGI. This CDR3 reads CASRSGQDDQPQHF. As DNA, the CDR3 is TGTGCCAGCAGAAGCGGGCAGGACGATCAGCCCCAGCATTTT.

This chain connects TRBV5-1 to TRBJ2-7, with 8 bases matching TRBD1. The CDR3 runs to 15 residues. From germline, CDR1 is SGHRS and CDR2 YFSETQ. V was clipped by 0 bases and J by 2 bases; unmatched bases: 4. The CDR3 spells CASSLESGGAYEQYF. Here the CDR3 DNA reads TGCGCCAGCAGCTTGGAATCAGGGGGCGCCTACGAGCAGTACTTC.

This clone came up a few times. V usage is TRBV30 and J usage is TRBJ2-1, with TRBD2 matching over 12 bases. The CDR3 is 21 amino acids. Germline trimming cut 1 base from V and 7 bases from J; bases unmatched to any gene: 23. CDR1 is GTSNPN and CDR2 is SVGIG in the germline V gene (reference sequence). The DNA of the CDR3 is TGTGCCTGGAGTGCGCTGCGCTCCGGGACACTGACTAGCGGGAGTAGGAATGAGCAGTTCTTC. Its protein is CAWSALRSGTLTSGSRNEQFF.

This clone occurred a few times. The rearrangement joins TRBV12-5 to TRBJ2-2; D perhaps matches TRBD1 (6 bases). Germline V gene sequence: CDR1 LGHNT, CDR2 FRNRAP. The CDR3 runs 16 residues. Trimming removed 7 bases from V and 7 bases from J, with 22 bases in between. The CDR3 spells CASAQDSFRGGGELFF. The DNA for the CDR3 is TGTGCTAGTGCCCAAGACTCTTTCCGAGGGGGCGGGGAGCTGTTTTTT.

This clone appeared a few times. The chain couples TRBV19 to TRBJ1-4, with TRBD1 matching over 9 bases. Germline V gene data show CDR1 as LNHDA and CDR2 as SQIVND (reference sequence). The V gene end was trimmed by 5 bases and the J gene end by 0 bases; junction bases not matched to a gene: 10. The CDR3 has 18 amino acids. The DNA for the CDR3 is TGTGCCAGTAGTCCCTTGTGGGGACAGGGCACAACTAATGAAAAACTGTTTTTT. Its protein is CASSPLWGQGTTNEKLFF.